This T cell receptor beta chain emerged from a study of blood T cell repertoires in COVID-19. Across the study: Samples came from the United States, Italy and Spain, spanning acute and convalescent COVID-19. The analysed material was cDNA or gDNA that came from T cells, B-cell-depleted T cells, or PBMCs.

TCRdb's table, derived via immunoSEQ multiplex PCR, lists solely in-frame clones and lacks some. The sample carries roughly 500,000 clones, 80% to 90% recorded once. CDR3 length equals 12 residues. V gave up 4 bases and J gave up 6 bases, with 7 bases separating them. Germline V gene lookup returns CDR1 ENHRY and CDR2 SYGVKD. Sequenced material: peripheral blood. The clonotype originates from a human donor in a cohort sampled during active COVID-19. The chain uses TRBV10-3 and TRBJ2-1; D is ambiguous. For the CDR3, the DNA is TGTGCCATCAGTGCTACGGGCAATGAGCAGTTCTTC. Its translation is CAISATGNEQFF.